In its sample, the clone carrying this T cell receptor beta chain was seen a few times. This likely reflects a read error, since a far larger clone is one base away. Original methodology: Filtering of immunoSEQ junctional sequences could not match full-length read filtering. TCRdb's table, derived via immunoSEQ multiplex PCR, lists solely in-frame clones and lacks some. From that table come the V and J calls and clone size; the DNA was used to work out D and trimming. Among about 960,000 clones listed, approximately 76% were seen once. This specimen comes from a study of shared clonotypes between healthy human individuals. Germline V gene data show CDR1 as SGHRS and CDR2 as YFSETQ. Deletions cut 3 bases from V and 3 bases from J, with 3 bases between. This CDR3 has 12 residues.

The chain carries TRBV5-1 and TRBJ2-2; D gene unclear. Sequences were obtained from memory CD4+ T cells sorted from blood. Subset given: CD45RA-negative fraction. This clonotype originated in a man aged 18 to 29 in good health. In nucleotides, the CDR3 is TGCGCCAGCAGCTGGGACACCGGGGAGCTGTTTTTT. As protein: CASSWDTGELFF.